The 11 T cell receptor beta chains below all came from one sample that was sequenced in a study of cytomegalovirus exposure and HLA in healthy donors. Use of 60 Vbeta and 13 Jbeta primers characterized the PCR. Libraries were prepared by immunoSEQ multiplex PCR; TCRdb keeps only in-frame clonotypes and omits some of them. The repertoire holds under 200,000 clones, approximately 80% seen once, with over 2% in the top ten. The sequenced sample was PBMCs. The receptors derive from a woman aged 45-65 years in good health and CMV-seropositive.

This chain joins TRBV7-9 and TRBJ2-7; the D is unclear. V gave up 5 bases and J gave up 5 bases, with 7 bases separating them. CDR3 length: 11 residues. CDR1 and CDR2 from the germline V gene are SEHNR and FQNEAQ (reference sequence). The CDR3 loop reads CASSLRDEQYF. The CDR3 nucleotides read TGTGCCAGCAGCCTCCGGGACGAGCAGTACTTC.

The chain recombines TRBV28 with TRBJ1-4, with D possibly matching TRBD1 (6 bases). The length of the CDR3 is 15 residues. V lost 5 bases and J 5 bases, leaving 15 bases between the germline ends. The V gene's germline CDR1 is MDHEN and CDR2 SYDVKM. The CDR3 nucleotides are TGTGCCAGCAGTCCGCCGACAGGCGGAAATGAAAAACTGTTTTTT. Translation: CASSPPTGGNEKLFF.

The CDR3 reads CASSLTEHLAKNIQYF. CDR3 coding DNA: TGCGCCAGCAGCTTGACAGAGCATCTAGCCAAAAACATTCAGTACTTC. The chain joins TRBV5-1 to TRBJ2-4; D gene ambiguous. The CDR3 length is 16 residues. V gave up 1 base and J gave up 0 bases, with 11 bases separating them. Germline V gene data show CDR1 as SGHRS and CDR2 as YFSETQ.

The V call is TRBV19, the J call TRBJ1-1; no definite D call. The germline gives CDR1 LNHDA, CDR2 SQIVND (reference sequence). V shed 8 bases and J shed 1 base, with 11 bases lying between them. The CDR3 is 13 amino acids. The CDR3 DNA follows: TGTGCCAGTTCTCTCAGTGGGAACACTGAAGCTTTCTTT. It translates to CASSLSGNTEAFF.

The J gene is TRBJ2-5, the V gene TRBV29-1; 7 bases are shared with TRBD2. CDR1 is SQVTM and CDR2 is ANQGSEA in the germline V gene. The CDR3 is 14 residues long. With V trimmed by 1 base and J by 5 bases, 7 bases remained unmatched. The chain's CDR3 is CSVEGGLVMETQYF. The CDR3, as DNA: TGCAGCGTTGAAGGTGGACTAGTTATGGAGACCCAGTACTTC. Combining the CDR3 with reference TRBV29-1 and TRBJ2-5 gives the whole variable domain SAVISQKPSRDICQRGTSLTIQCQVDSQVTMMFWYRQQPGQSLTLIATANQGSEATYESGFVIDKFPISRPNLTFSTLTVSNMSPEDSSIYLCSVEGGLVMETQYFGPGTRLLVL.

The CDR3 protein is CASSEAIGGLYGYTF. In nucleotides, the CDR3 is TGTGCCAGCAGTGAAGCTATAGGGGGATTATATGGCTACACCTTC. The rearrangement links TRBV6-1 to TRBJ1-2, with a weak D call TRBD1 (6 bases). CDR1 and CDR2 from the germline V gene are MNHNS and SASEGT. V dropped 0 bases and J dropped 5 bases, with 13 bases sitting between them. The CDR3 has 15 amino acids.

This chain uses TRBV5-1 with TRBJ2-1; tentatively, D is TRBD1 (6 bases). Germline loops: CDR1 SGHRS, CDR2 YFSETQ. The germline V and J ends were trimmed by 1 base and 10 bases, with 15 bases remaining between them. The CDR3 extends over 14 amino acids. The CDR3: CASSLLEQGYEQFF. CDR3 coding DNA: TGCGCCAGCAGCTTGTTGGAACAGGGCTACGAGCAGTTCTTC.

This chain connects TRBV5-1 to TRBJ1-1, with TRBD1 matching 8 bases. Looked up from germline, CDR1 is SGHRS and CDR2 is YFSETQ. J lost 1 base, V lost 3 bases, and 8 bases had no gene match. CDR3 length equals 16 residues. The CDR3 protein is CASSSGQEYENTEAFF. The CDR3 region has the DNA TGCGCCAGCAGCTCGGGACAGGAGTACGAGAACACTGAAGCTTTCTTT.

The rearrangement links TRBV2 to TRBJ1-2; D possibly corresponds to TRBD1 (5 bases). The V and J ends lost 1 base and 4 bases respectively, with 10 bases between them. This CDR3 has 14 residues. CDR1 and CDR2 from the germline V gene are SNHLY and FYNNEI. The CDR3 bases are TGTGCCAGCAGTGAAGAGGACGGGGGCTATGGCTACACCTTC. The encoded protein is CASSEEDGGYGYTF.

CDR3 nucleotide sequence: TGTGCCAGCAGCAGACAGGGCGGCTATAATTCACCCCTCCACTTT. Its translation is CASSRQGGYNSPLHF. The chain recombines TRBV9 with TRBJ1-6; 7 bases map to TRBD1. Per the germline V gene, CDR1 is SGDLS and CDR2 is YYNGEE. The CDR3 has 15 residues. Trimming took 4 bases from V and 3 from J; bases not matched to a gene: 4. The complete variable domain, with remaining parts taken from reference TRBV9 and TRBJ1-6, reads DSGVTQTPKHLITATGQRVTLRCSPRSGDLSVYWYQQSLDQGLQFLIQYYNGEERAKGNILERFSAQQFPDLHSELNLSSLELGDSALYFCASSRQGGYNSPLHFGNGTRLTVT.

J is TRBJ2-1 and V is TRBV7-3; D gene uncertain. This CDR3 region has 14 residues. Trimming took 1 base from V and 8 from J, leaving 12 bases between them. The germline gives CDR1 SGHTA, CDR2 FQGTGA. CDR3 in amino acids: CASSLRDFRDEQFF. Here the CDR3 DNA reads TGTGCCAGCAGCTTAAGAGATTTTCGCGATGAGCAGTTCTTC.